A single T cell receptor beta chain is shown here with its context. Its cognate antigen is unknown. Deep-level settings were used for running the assay. The protocol was immunoSEQ multiplex PCR, while the TCRdb copy is restricted to in-frame clones and leaves out a portion. The sample contains 2 million or so clones, 85% to 95% of which appear only once. This record comes from a study of shared clonotypes between healthy human individuals. Study conclusions and caveats: As a rule, naive subsets had a larger estimated richness than memory subsets. Clonotypes which were not shared had lower generation probabilities than clonotypes that all four donors shared.

V lost 0 bases and J lost 0; bases outside the gene matches: 9. Per germline, CDR1 SGDLS and CDR2 YYNGEE. The length of the CDR3 is 18 residues. The rearrangement joins TRBV9 to TRBJ2-1; 7 bases are a match to TRBD2. The clonotype was recovered from a man aged 18-30 years in good health. Sequenced sample: naive CD4+ T cells sorted from blood. Regarding subset: CD45RA+ positively selected. This chain's CDR3 is CASSVGARGRTSYNEQFF. In DNA, the CDR3 is TGTGCCAGCAGCGTAGGGGCCCGCGGGAGAACCTCCTACAATGAGCAGTTCTTC.